The rows below give T cell receptor beta chains drawn from one sample of a study of immune evolution from preneoplasia to lung adenocarcinoma. Profiling relied on immunoSEQ multiplex PCR, and the TCRdb table lists in-frame clones only, not all of them. In the table there are 2,500 to 3,500 clones, under 90% of which are singletons. Material for sequencing was FFPE adjacent normal lung tissue. Receptors originate from a person aged 55 to 79 with lung adenocarcinoma. Both conserved end residues are part of each CDR3. The order of the fields is clone size, V gene, D gene, J gene, CDR3 protein, CDR3 DNA. A D gene is named only where the DNA matches it firmly. Some rows have no size entry. The others give once, few or many, or a class for an expanded clone.

NA	TRBV4-1	NA	TRBJ2-5	CASSQAPQVETQYF	TGCGCCAGCAGCCAAGCCCCCCAGGTAGAGACCCAGTACTTC
NA	TRBV4-1	NA	TRBJ2-1	CASSQDLRTPYNEQFF	TGCGCCAGCAGCCAAGATCTAAGGACGCCATACAATGAGCAGTTCTTC
NA	TRBV2	TRBD1	TRBJ2-3	CASRDRGTDTQYF	TGTGCCAGCAGGGACAGGGGGACAGATACGCAGTATTTT
NA	TRBV10-3	NA	TRBJ1-2	CAISESGVLGYTF	TGTGCCATCAGTGAGTCCGGGGTCCTTGGCTACACCTTC
NA	TRBV7-3	TRBD1	TRBJ1-6	CASSGGQINSPLHF	TGTGCCAGCAGCGGGGGACAGATTAATTCACCCCTCCACTTT
few	TRBV7-7	NA	TRBJ2-3	CASSPTGRTDTQYF	TGTGCTAGCAGCCCAACAGGGAGGACAGATACGCAGTATTTT
NA	TRBV27	NA	TRBJ2-2	CASSLTWTGELFF	TGTGCCAGCAGTTTAACCTGGACCGGGGAGCTGTTTTTT
NA	TRBV11-2	NA	TRBJ2-5	CASTAGVTGGTETQYF	TGTGCCAGCACCGCGGGGGTCACAGGGGGTACGGAGACCCAGTACTTC
NA	TRBV4-1	NA	TRBJ1-4	CASSSEGGWDEKLFF	TGCGCCAGCAGCTCAGAGGGGGGTTGGGATGAAAAACTGTTTTTT
NA	TRBV30	NA	TRBJ1-6	CAWSDRPDSPLHF	TGTGCCTGGAGTGATCGCCCGGATTCACCCCTCCACTTT
NA	TRBV2	TRBD1	TRBJ2-1	CASSEAGGHNEQFF	TGTGCCAGCAGTGAAGCAGGGGGCCACAATGAGCAGTTCTTC
NA	TRBV5-6	NA	TRBJ1-2	CASSFTGAARNYGYTF	TGTGCCAGCAGCTTTACTGGGGCAGCACGCAACTATGGCTACACCTTC
NA	TRBV10-2	NA	TRBJ2-7	CASSLGGYEQYF	TGCGCCAGCAGTCTAGGGGGGTACGAGCAGTACTTC
NA	TRBV28	NA	TRBJ2-5	CASNLGGFQETQYF	TGTGCCAGCAATTTAGGTGGATTCCAAGAGACCCAGTACTTC
NA	TRBV9	NA	TRBJ2-7	CASSVGPRSLYEQYF	TGTGCCAGCAGCGTAGGGCCCCGATCCCTCTACGAGCAGTACTTC
large	TRBV7-9	NA	TRBJ1-2	CASSLGSGISYF	TGTGCCAGCAGCTTGGGATCCGGGATATCATACTTC
NA	TRBV4-1	TRBD1	TRBJ2-7	CASSQAGTGADYEQYF	TGCGCCAGCAGCCAAGCCGGGACAGGGGCGGACTACGAGCAGTACTTC
NA	TRBV19	NA	TRBJ1-5	CASSYGQYSNQPQHF	TGTGCCAGTAGTTACGGACAGTATAGCAATCAGCCCCAGCATTTT
NA	TRBV7-9	NA	TRBJ1-1	CASSSRTALGTEAFF	TGTGCCAGCAGCTCCCGGACAGCCCTGGGCACTGAAGCTTTCTTT
NA	TRBV28	NA	TRBJ1-1	CASTEIQTNTEAFF	TGTGCCAGCACCGAAATCCAAACGAACACTGAAGCTTTCTTT
NA	TRBV15	NA	TRBJ2-5	CATTNTGRETQYF	TGTGCCACCACCAACACCGGGCGGGAGACCCAGTACTTC
NA	TRBV11-2	NA	TRBJ1-6	CASSATPGSHNSPLHF	TGTGCCAGCAGCGCCACCCCGGGAAGCCATAATTCACCCCTCCACTTT
few	TRBV5-1	TRBD1	TRBJ2-7	CASSLVAGGKYEQYF	TGCGCCAGCAGCTTGGTCGCAGGGGGTAAATACGAGCAGTACTTC
once	TRBV7-9	NA	TRBJ2-7	CASSFGQDYEEQYF	TGTGCCAGCAGCTTCGGACAGGACTACGAGGAGCAGTACTTC
NA	TRBV2	NA	TRBJ2-2	CASSRGPGELFF	TGTGCCAGCAGTAGAGGTCCCGGGGAGCTGTTTTTT
NA	TRBV7-6	NA	TRBJ2-3	CASSLGSSTDTQYF	TGTGCCAGCAGCTTAGGGTCTAGCACAGATACGCAGTATTTT
NA	TRBV15	NA	TRBJ1-4	CATSRDRAPNEKLFF	TGTGCCACCAGCAGAGATAGGGCCCCTAATGAAAAACTGTTTTTT
NA	TRBV9	TRBD2	TRBJ2-5	CASSTYSGVQETQYF	TGTGCCAGCAGCACGTATAGCGGGGTACAAGAGACCCAGTACTTC
once	TRBV7-9	NA	TRBJ1-1	CASSLRDPSMNTEAFF	TGTGCCAGCAGCTTAAGGGACCCGAGCATGAACACTGAAGCTTTCTTT